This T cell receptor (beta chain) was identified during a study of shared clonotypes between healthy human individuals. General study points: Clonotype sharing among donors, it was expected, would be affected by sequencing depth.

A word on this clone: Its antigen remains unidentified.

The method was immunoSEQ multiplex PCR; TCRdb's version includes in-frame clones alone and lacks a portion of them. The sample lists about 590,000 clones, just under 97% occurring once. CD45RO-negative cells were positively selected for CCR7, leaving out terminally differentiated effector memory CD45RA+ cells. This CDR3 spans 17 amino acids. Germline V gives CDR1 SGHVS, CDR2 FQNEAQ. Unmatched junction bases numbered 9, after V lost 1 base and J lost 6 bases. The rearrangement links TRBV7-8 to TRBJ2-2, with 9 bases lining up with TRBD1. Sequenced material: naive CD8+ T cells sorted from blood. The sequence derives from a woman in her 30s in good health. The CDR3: CASSLENRDRVSGELFF. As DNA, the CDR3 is TGTGCCAGCAGCTTAGAAAACCGGGACAGGGTTTCCGGGGAGCTGTTTTTT. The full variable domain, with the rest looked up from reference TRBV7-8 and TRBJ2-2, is GAGVSQSPRYKVAKRGQDVALRCDPISGHVSLFWYQQALGQGPEFLTYFQNEAQLDKSGLPSDRFFAERPEGSVSTLKIQRTQQEDSAVYLCASSLENRDRVSGELFFGEGSRLTVL.